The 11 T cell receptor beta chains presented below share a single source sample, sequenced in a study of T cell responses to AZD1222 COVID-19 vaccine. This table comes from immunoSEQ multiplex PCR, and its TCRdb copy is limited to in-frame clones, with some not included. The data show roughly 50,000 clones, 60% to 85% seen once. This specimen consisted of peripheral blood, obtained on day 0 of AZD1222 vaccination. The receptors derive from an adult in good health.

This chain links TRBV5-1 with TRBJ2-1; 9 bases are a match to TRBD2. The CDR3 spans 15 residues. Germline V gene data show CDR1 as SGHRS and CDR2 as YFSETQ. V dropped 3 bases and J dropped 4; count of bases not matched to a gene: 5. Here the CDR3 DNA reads TGCGCCAGCAGCTCCCCCAGCGGGAGGTACAATGAGCAGTTCTTC. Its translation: CASSSPSGRYNEQFF.

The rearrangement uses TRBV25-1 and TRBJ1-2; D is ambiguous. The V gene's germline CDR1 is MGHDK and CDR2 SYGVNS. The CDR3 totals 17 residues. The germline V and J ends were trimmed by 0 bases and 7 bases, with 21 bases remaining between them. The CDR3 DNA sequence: TGTGCCAGCAGTGAATATGGGTCGGCGGCGACCGTTGGTGGCTACACCTTC. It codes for CASSEYGSAATVGGYTF.

The CDR3 sequence is CAISDRVNTEAFF. The CDR3 DNA reads as TGTGCCATCAGTGACAGGGTGAACACTGAAGCTTTCTTT. The chain employs TRBV10-3 and TRBJ1-1; D is possibly TRBD1 (5 bases). Germline-derived CDR1 and CDR2 are ENHRY and SYGVKD. The CDR3 extends over 13 amino acids. V was trimmed by 3 bases and J by 0 bases, leaving 5 bases between them.

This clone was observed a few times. CDR3 nucleotide sequence: TGTGCCAGCAGTCCTATATATCCCTTGGCAGGGATGAACACTGAAGCTTTCTTT. It encodes CASSPIYPLAGMNTEAFF. The chain joins TRBV27 to TRBJ1-1; possibly TRBD1 for D (5 bases). Trimming stripped 5 bases from V and 0 bases from J, with 22 bases between. CDR1 is MNHEY and CDR2 is SMNVEV in the germline V gene (reference sequence). CDR3 length equals 18 residues.

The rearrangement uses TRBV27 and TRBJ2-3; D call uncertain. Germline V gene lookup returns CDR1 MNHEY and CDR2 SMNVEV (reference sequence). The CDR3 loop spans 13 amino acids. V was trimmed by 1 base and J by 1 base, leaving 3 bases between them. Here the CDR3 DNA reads TGTGCCAGCAGTTTATGGGGCACAGATACGCAGTATTTT. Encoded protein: CASSLWGTDTQYF.

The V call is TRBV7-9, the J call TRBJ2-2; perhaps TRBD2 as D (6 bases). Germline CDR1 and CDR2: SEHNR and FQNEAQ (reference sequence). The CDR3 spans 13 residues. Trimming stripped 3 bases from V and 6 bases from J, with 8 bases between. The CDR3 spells CASSLTSAGELFF. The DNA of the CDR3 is TGTGCCAGCAGCTTGACTAGTGCCGGGGAGCTGTTTTTT.

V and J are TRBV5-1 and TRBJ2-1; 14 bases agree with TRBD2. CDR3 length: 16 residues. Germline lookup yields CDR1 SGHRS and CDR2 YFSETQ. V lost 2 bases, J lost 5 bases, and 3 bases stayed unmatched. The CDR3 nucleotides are TGCGCCAGCAGCTTTGGACTAGCGGGGGGAAACAATGAGCAGTTCTTC. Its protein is CASSFGLAGGNNEQFF.

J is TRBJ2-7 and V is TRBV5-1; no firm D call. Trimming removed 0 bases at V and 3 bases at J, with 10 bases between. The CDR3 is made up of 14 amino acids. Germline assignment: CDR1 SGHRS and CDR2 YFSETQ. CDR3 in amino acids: CASSLVVRDYEQYF. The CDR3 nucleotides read TGCGCCAGCAGCTTGGTTGTCCGAGACTACGAGCAGTACTTC.

The CDR3 protein is CASGMDEKLFF. The CDR3 DNA sequence: TGTGCCAGCGGTATGGACGAAAAACTGTTTTTT. This chain links TRBV2 with TRBJ1-4; D ambiguous. There are 11 residues in the CDR3. V lost 8 bases to trimming and J lost 8 bases, with 9 bases between them. Germline CDR1 is SNHLY and CDR2 is FYNNEI.

The CDR3 region has the DNA TGTGCCAGCCGCGGGACTTCCACCGGGGAGCTGTTTTTT. Its protein product is CASRGTSTGELFF. The V call is TRBV19, the J call TRBJ2-2; TRBD2 might be the D (6 bases). This CDR3 is 13 amino acids long. V was clipped by 9 bases and J by 4 bases, with 12 bases between them. Germline lookup yields CDR1 LNHDA and CDR2 SQIVND (reference sequence).

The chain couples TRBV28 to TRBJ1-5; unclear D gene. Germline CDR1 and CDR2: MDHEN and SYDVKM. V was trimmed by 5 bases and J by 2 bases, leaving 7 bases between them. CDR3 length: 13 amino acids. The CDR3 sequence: CASSGQRNQPQHF. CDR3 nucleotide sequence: TGTGCCAGCAGTGGGCAGCGCAATCAGCCCCAGCATTTT.